This T cell receptor (beta chain) was documented in a study of blood T cells in healthy people across ages (dated by TCRdb to between 2015 and 2017). Background for the entire study: In model experiments, roughly one uniquely barcoded TCR beta cDNA molecule per two T cells was captured by template switching. Using the same blood draw, the study looked at two additional independent replicas of 1 million unique cDNA reads for two donors, one aged 18 to 30 and the other aged 80 or older. The donors were split into four age groups: young (average about 15 years), middle-aged (39), aged (about 56) and long-lived (roughly 80). To avoid experimental bias, donors of different ages were randomly spread across the sequencing lanes. Age-related changes in TCR beta repertoire diversity were measured in the study by deep sequencing normalized with unique cDNA molecular identifiers. Results the study describes overall, beyond this receptor: Compared with the aged group, the long-lived group had more naive CD4+ T cells, fewer expanded clones and increased TCR diversity, suggesting age selection. A strong correlation was found between observed TCR beta diversity and the percentage of naive T cells measured by flow cytometry. Since profiling was done on bulk unsorted PBMCs, naive and antigen-experienced compartments could not be conclusively compared. Because donor CMV infection status was unknown, age-related changes in expanded clonotypes were potentially confounded. Estimates of total diversity based on one million sequenced T cells were considered lower bounds and underestimates. Observed TCR beta diversity per million T cells fell roughly linearly with age, and a significant reduction was already apparent by age about 36.

This clonotype showed up just a few times. Its antigen is not yet known. Base qualities are not recorded, but no much larger clone differs from it by a single base. The method was 5' RACE. The listed sequencing device is Illumina HiSeq 2500. A second roughly 7 to 11 cycle PCR used a sample-barcoded 5' primer and a J-beta primer mix. Each TCR beta cDNA molecule received a unique molecular identifier from a template-switch 5' adaptor carrying 12 random nucleotides. At least 2.5 million CDR3-containing paired-end reads were obtained from each sample. All of the RNA was converted into first-strand cDNA using the Mint cDNA synthesis kit, with a TRBC-specific oligonucleotide serving as the primer. After uracil-DNA glycosylase treatment, a first 18-cycle PCR used universal primers M1SS and BC2_uni_R on all cDNA. In the original analysis: For normalization, 1 million high-quality reads were randomly selected from each sample, with every read carrying a distinct molecular identifier. Reads sharing molecular identifiers were discarded rather than binned into consensus sequences. MiTCR, run with a Q25 quality threshold and the strictest error-elimination algorithm, handled CDR3 identification, clonotype clustering and error correction. A nonparametric unseen species model using Euler transformation provided a lower-bound estimate of total TCR beta diversity. Through fastp at Q25 and MiXCR, TCRdb rebuilt clones from the public reads, retaining in-frame beta chains. All rows with the same CDR3 protein become a single entry with the most common DNA and genes. These V and J calls rely on TCRdb rather than the paper's analysis. This sample is represented by 1.5 million or so distinct CDR3 sequences; about 43% of them were singletons. Around 8% of the sample belongs to the ten largest clones.

The donors were roughly 38 Caucasian individuals from Russia, aged roughly 6 to 100 years, who were systemically healthy. Each donor gave about 11 milliliters of peripheral blood, drawn into EDTA-treated Vacutainer tubes. Ficoll-Paque density-gradient centrifugation was used to isolate PBMCs, with at least 6.5 million per sample. Trizol reagent was used to extract total RNA from PBMCs, with at least 6 micrograms per sample. For every donor, an aliquot of PBMCs went through flow cytometry to measure the percentages of naive CD45RAhigh/CD27high T cells. The CDR3, cysteine through phenylalanine, is 15 amino acids long. Only CDR3 DNA is held: 45 bases, read in frame from base 1. V loses 1 base, J loses 0 bases, and the germline ends lie 8 bases apart. For CDR1 and CDR2, the germline V gene (reference sequence) lists WNHNN and SYGVQD.

The rearranged segments are TRBV10-1 and TRBJ2-3; TRBD1 is a weak D gene call, 5 bases matching. The sample was blood. The TCR originated in a woman under 30 in good health. The DNA reads TGCGCCAGCAGTGAGTGGGCAGGGAGCACAGATACGCAGTATTTT. It is translated as CASSEWAGSTDTQYF.